This T cell receptor beta chain was captured in a study of cytomegalovirus exposure and HLA in healthy donors. Study observations and caveats: Most CMV-associated TCR beta chains appeared HLA-restricted in a later analysis. The study recorded some 160 TCR beta chains that were cytomegalovirus-associated. Further analysis, carried out later, found HLA-associated TCR beta chains more clonally expanded than equally common other chains.

Both 60 Vbeta primers and 13 Jbeta primers went into the PCR. Only in-frame clones appear in the TCRdb table, and some are missing; sequencing was by immunoSEQ multiplex PCR. This sample has around 140,000 clones; roughly three quarters occur once, and the top ten carry around 2.9%. V was shortened by 3 bases and J by 4 bases, with 13 bases between the two germline ends. This CDR3 has 14 residues. CDR1 and CDR2 (germline): SQVTM, ANQGSEA. About this clone: Its cognate antigen is unknown.

The gene calls are TRBV29-1 and TRBJ2-1, with a possible D match to TRBD1 (5 bases). The TCR originated in a female donor in good health and CMV-seronegative. Specimen: PBMCs. The CDR3 protein is CSVDKRGSYNEQFF. The DNA for the CDR3 is TGCAGCGTTGATAAAAGGGGCTCGTACAATGAGCAGTTCTTC.